Listed here is a single TCR beta chain. This clone was counted only a few times. The antigen it recognizes is unknown. No per-base quality is available; no much larger clone lies one base away. V loses 7 bases, J loses 1 base, and the germline ends lie 7 bases apart. CDR1 and CDR2 are read off the germline V gene as MNHNS and SASEGT. The CDR3, from cysteine to phenylalanine, totals 12 residues. The read is trimmed to its CDR3 DNA, 36 bases read in frame from base 1. The data originate from a study of shared clonotypes between healthy human individuals (TCRdb year 2020). Concerning the study at large: The cohort comprised a couple of women and a few men aged 18 to 49 years. Libraries were prepared and TCR repertoires were sequenced by different laboratories using diverse techniques, in order to increase sequencing depth and limit assay-specific biases. Blood TCR repertoires of five healthy adults were deeply sequenced to estimate repertoire size and the extent of clonotype sharing between individuals. Between about 0.85 and 10 billion PBMCs per donor were obtained by leukapheresis. For each donor, CD4 naive and CD4 memory were each given three plates, CD8 naive was given two plates, and CD8 memory was given one plate. What the research found in general, with its limitations: Pairwise subsampling indicated that sequencing depth was expected to affect the degree of clonotype sharing among donors. Sampling was restricted to blood, and TCR repertoires in tissues likely differ from the TCR repertoires found in blood. The small number of donors limited the genetic and exposure-history diversity represented. About 5% of naive CD4, approximately 3.7% of naive CD8, 2.3% of memory CD4, and 0.35% to 0.4% of memory CD8 clonotypes were shared across several donors. Compared with non-shared clonotypes, the clonotypes found in all four sorted-subset donors had higher generation probabilities. Incomplete sequencing was indicated by rarefaction of sorted-subset datasets, despite the large sequencing depth. Larger estimated clonotype richness was generally found for naive subsets than for memory subsets.

The donors were healthy, HIV-negative adults who had no recently reported acute infections or vaccinations. All donors were Caucasian adults living in Nashville, Tennessee, USA. Magnetic negative selection was used to enrich CD4+ T cells, after which naive cells were positively selected on CD45RA and the negative fraction became the memory subset. After blood collection by leukapheresis, PBMCs were isolated using Ficoll-Histopaque density gradient centrifugation and then cryopreserved in the vapor phase of liquid nitrogen. Analytical flow cytometry was used to check the purity and quantity of each magnetically sorted T cell population. Each sorted fraction had its genomic DNA isolated and then quantified by UV absorbance on a Nanodrop 2000c. TCR CDR3 regions were amplified from genomic DNA by multiplex PCR using the deep immunoSEQ assay. Extracted genomic DNA from each cell subset was distributed evenly across all wells of several immunoSEQ 96-well plates, and each plate was treated as a replicate. For sorted subsets, each replicate PCR was loaded with around 220 ng genomic DNA, equivalent to approximately 27,000 T cell genomes. The purified libraries were quantified using a Qubit 3.0 fluorometer, sized with a Bioanalyzer 2100, and then quantified again using the KAPA Library Quantification kit. Each immunoSEQ 96-well plate was sequenced on its own single-read 150-cycle Illumina NextSeq 550 flow cell. Under the source paper's analysis protocol: Because the immunoSEQ output included only junctional sequences and no quality scores, the filtering could not be the same as the filtering used for full-length reads. To assign V/J genes and CDR3, sequences were annotated against IMGT germline references using PyIR, a Python wrapper for IgBLAST v1.9. Reads were removed for weak V/J assignments (E-value above 1e-6), missing CDR3, stop codons, out-of-frame junctions, or ambiguous translated residues. A V3J clonotype was defined by an identical inferred V gene, J gene, and CDR3 amino acid sequence. Percentage overlap between repertoires was computed as shared unique clonotypes divided by the size of the smaller repertoire. Three approaches were used to assess repertoire richness: RTK rarefaction, the Chao1 estimator, and Recon v2.1 estimates of unobserved clonotypes. OLGA was used to compute generation probabilities for all TCRbeta clonotypes that the gDNA method yielded from several donors. Not all clones reach the TCRdb copy of this immuneACCESS table, which keeps in-frame sequences only. Checked studies attribute under half of the gap to unresolved V genes and leave the rest unexplained. V and J calls and clone size follow that table, whereas D and trimming were derived from the DNA. This sample has roughly 640,000 clones in its table, and around 72% of those were observed once. The ten top clones hold over 1.5% of the sample.

This receptor chain uses TRBV6-1 and TRBJ1-2; no D gene call is confident. The sequence came from a woman aged 30 to 39 in good health. Sequencing was done on a sample of memory CD4+ T cells sorted from blood. According to the study, the label for this sample's cell subset or site signals: CD45RA-negative fraction. The nucleotide sequence is given as TGTGCCAGCATGGGAAGTAACTATGGCTACACCTTC. It translates as CASMGSNYGYTF.